This entry lists 25 T cell receptor beta chains sequenced from one sample in a study of blood T cell repertoires in COVID-19. Repertoires were generated with immunoSEQ multiplex PCR, while TCRdb's copy carries only in-frame clones and drops some. Among roughly 430,000 clones listed, 88% were seen once. Sequenced material: PBMCs or T cells enriched from blood (not recorded which). All receptors derive from a woman in her 40s with acute COVID-19.

The chain recombines TRBV24-1 with TRBJ2-1; 8 nucleotides line up with TRBD2. The CDR3 has 17 amino acids. Trimming cost V 1 base and J 0 bases; bases outside gene matches: 4. Germline V gives CDR1 KGHDR, CDR2 SFDVKD. CDR3 nucleotide sequence: TGTGCCACCAGTGATTTAACTAGCGGTAACTCCTACAATGAGCAGTTCTTC. Translated, it gives CATSDLTSGNSYNEQFF.

This rearrangement joins TRBV5-1 to TRBJ2-1; 7 positions match TRBD2. The length of the CDR3 is 15 residues. CDR1 and CDR2 (germline): SGHRS, YFSETQ. Germline trimming cut 0 bases from V and 10 bases from J; bases unmatched to any gene: 10. The CDR3 region is CASSLESGAREEQFF. CDR3 DNA sequence: TGCGCCAGCAGCTTGGAAAGCGGGGCCCGTGAGGAGCAGTTCTTC.

The chain joins TRBV5-1 to TRBJ1-4; 9 bases fit TRBD1. CDR3 length: 15 amino acids. The junction had 5 bases not matched to a gene; V was cut back by 2 bases and J by 6 bases. From germline, CDR1 is SGHRS and CDR2 YFSETQ. In nucleotides, the CDR3 is TGCGCCAGCAGCTTCTTACAGGGGGCGGATGAAAAACTGTTTTTT. This sequence encodes CASSFLQGADEKLFF.

V gene TRBV29-1 combines with J gene TRBJ1-1; D gene ambiguous. Germline loops: CDR1 SQVTM, CDR2 ANQGSEA. The CDR3 is 16 residues long. The V and J ends lost 4 bases and 0 bases respectively, with 18 bases between them. CDR3 residues: CSVVEVLGSLNTEAFF. DNA of the CDR3: TGCAGCGTTGTAGAGGTTCTAGGTTCCCTGAACACTGAAGCTTTCTTT.

This chain links TRBV6-5 with TRBJ1-2; unclear D gene. Trimming took 7 bases from V and 0 from J, leaving 12 bases between them. The CDR3 consists of 14 residues. CDR1 is MNHEY and CDR2 is SVGAGI in the germline V gene. The CDR3 nucleotides read TGTGCCAGCACATCTGGGCCAGCTAACTATGGCTACACCTTC. The encoded protein is CASTSGPANYGYTF.

The J gene is TRBJ2-7, the V gene TRBV20-1; D is unclear. The CDR3 loop spans 11 amino acids. The V end was cut by 5 bases, the J end by 1 base, with 6 bases between. Germline values: CDR1 DFQATT, CDR2 SNEGSKA (reference sequence). This chain's CDR3 is CSAETSYEQYF. CDR3 in DNA: TGCAGTGCTGAAACTTCCTACGAGCAGTACTTC.

The rearrangement joins TRBV30 to TRBJ2-7, with a weak D call TRBD1 (6 bases). With 5 bases removed from V and 3 bases from J, the gap between germline ends came to 14 bases. The V gene's germline CDR1 is GTSNPN and CDR2 SVGIG (reference sequence). This CDR3 is built from 13 residues. The CDR3 region has the DNA TGTGCCTGGGGGGAGACAGGATTCTACGAGCAGTACTTC. Translating it yields CAWGETGFYEQYF.

Note on this clone: Different DNA sequences within this sample yield the same CDR3. The V call is TRBV2, the J call TRBJ1-2, with D perhaps matching TRBD1 (6 bases). CDR3 length: 13 amino acids. Germline assignment: CDR1 SNHLY and CDR2 FYNNEI. Trimming pared 6 bases from V and 0 bases from J, leaving 8 bases between. The CDR3 is CASRDRANYGYTF. Written as DNA, the CDR3 is TGTGCCAGCAGGGACAGAGCTAACTATGGCTACACCTTC.

The V call is TRBV5-1, the J call TRBJ1-1; no clear D gene. Trimming pared 0 bases from V and 1 base from J, leaving 7 bases between. Germline CDR1 and CDR2: SGHRS and YFSETQ. This CDR3 has 14 amino acids. In nucleotides, the CDR3 is TGCGCCAGCAGCTTGGTGCCAGAGAACACTGAAGCTTTCTTT. The encoded protein is CASSLVPENTEAFF.

The rearrangement links TRBV19 to TRBJ1-3; TRBD1 matches 8 bases. The V gene end was trimmed by 6 bases and the J gene end by 0 bases; junction bases not matched to a gene: 1. Germline V gene sequence: CDR1 LNHDA, CDR2 SQIVND (reference sequence). The CDR3 spans 14 residues. CDR3 sequence (DNA): TGTGCCAGTAGCGACAGGGGCTCTGGAAACACCATATATTTT. Its translation is CASSDRGSGNTIYF.

The genes are TRBV30 and TRBJ1-6, with 10 bases matching TRBD1. Germline V CDR1 and CDR2: GTSNPN, SVGIG (reference sequence). There are 15 residues in the CDR3. Trimming took 1 base from V and 7 from J; bases not matched to a gene: 4. The chain's CDR3 is CAWSARDRGNSPLHF. CDR3 coding DNA: TGTGCCTGGAGTGCCCGGGACAGGGGCAATTCACCCCTCCACTTT.

The V call is TRBV5-6, the J call TRBJ1-6, with D maybe TRBD1 (6 bases). Between the trimmed V and J ends, which lost 4 bases and 9 bases, there was a span of 20 bases. The CDR3 has 16 residues. Germline CDR1 reads SGHDT; CDR2 reads YYEEEE. As DNA, the CDR3 is TGTGCCAGCAGCCCGGCGGTGGGCAGGGGAAGTTCACCCCTCCACTTT. This encodes CASSPAVGRGSSPLHF.

The chain has TRBV27 and TRBJ2-7; D may be TRBD2 (6 bases). V dropped 2 bases and J dropped 3 bases, with 8 bases sitting between them. Germline loops: CDR1 MNHEY, CDR2 SMNVEV (reference sequence). CDR3 length: 13 residues. The CDR3 protein is CASSLGLYYEQYF. The CDR3 bases are TGTGCCAGCAGTTTAGGACTATACTACGAGCAGTACTTC.

This clone was seen once. V and J are TRBV11-3 and TRBJ2-5; 9 bases match TRBD2. Germline trimming cut 4 bases from V and 3 bases from J; bases unmatched to any gene: 3. The CDR3 extends over 14 amino acids. Germline CDR1 is SGHNT and CDR2 is YENEEA. The CDR3, as DNA: TGTGCCAGCAGCTCGGGCGGGGGGGAAGAGACCCAGTACTTC. Translated: CASSSGGGEETQYF. The variable domain in full, completed from reference TRBV11-3 and TRBJ2-5, reads EAGVVQSPRYKIIEKKQPVAFWCNPISGHNTLYWYLQNLGQGPELLIRYENEEAVDDSQLPKDRFSAERLKGVDSTLKIQPAELGDSAVYLCASSSGGGEETQYFGPGTRLLVL.

The V and J genes are TRBV5-1 and TRBJ1-1; tentative D call: TRBD1 (6 bases). The V end was cut by 2 bases, the J end by 1 base, with 12 bases between. Germline V lookup: CDR1 SGHRS, CDR2 YFSETQ. The CDR3 is made up of 15 amino acids. This CDR3 reads CASSLLQGPNTEAFF. In DNA, the CDR3 is TGCGCCAGCAGCTTACTACAGGGACCGAACACTGAAGCTTTCTTT.

This chain links TRBV7-6 with TRBJ2-5; 9 positions match TRBD2. The V gene's germline CDR1 is SGHVS and CDR2 FNYEAQ. V lost 5 bases, J lost 5 bases, and 12 bases stayed unmatched. CDR3 size: 16 residues. The CDR3 bases are TGTGCCAGCAGCAAAACAATCGTGACTAGCGGTGAGACCCAGTACTTC. Translated, it gives CASSKTIVTSGETQYF.

This clone was seen a single time. The rearrangement uses TRBV9 and TRBJ1-2; a weak D match, TRBD1 (6 bases). V lost 4 bases, J lost 3 bases, and 16 bases lay in between. In germline, CDR1 is SGDLS, CDR2 YYNGEE. The CDR3 extends over 15 amino acids. CDR3 sequence (DNA): TGTGCCAGCAGCTCCCGCGGGGGCCTAGACTATGGCTACACCTTC. This codes for CASSSRGGLDYGYTF.

The CDR3 coding sequence is TGCGCCAGCAGCCTCGGAGGGAGTCGCTCCTACAATGAGCAGTTCTTC. Protein sequence: CASSLGGSRSYNEQFF. This chain joins TRBV5-1 and TRBJ2-1; D may be TRBD2 (6 bases). This CDR3 comprises 16 residues. CDR1 and CDR2 from the germline V gene are SGHRS and YFSETQ. The V and J ends lost 4 bases and 0 bases respectively, with 14 bases between them.

The chain links TRBV18 to TRBJ2-7; 10 bases agree with TRBD2. The CDR3 contains 15 residues. Germline V lookup: CDR1 KGHSH, CDR2 LQKENI. The trim removed 5 bases at V and 4 bases at J, leaving 8 bases unmatched. The CDR3 nucleotides are TGTGCCAGCTCATCTAGCGGGGGTGCGGGGTACGAGCAGTACTTC. This gives the protein CASSSSGGAGYEQYF.

The rearrangement links TRBV7-9 to TRBJ1-1, with unresolved D. Trimming shortened V by 2 bases and J by 7 bases, and 8 bases separated the two germline ends. This CDR3 is 12 amino acids long. Germline lookup yields CDR1 SEHNR and CDR2 FQNEAQ (reference sequence). CDR3 residues: CASSLLESEAFF. CDR3 nucleotide sequence: TGTGCCAGCAGCTTATTGGAGAGTGAAGCTTTCTTT.

The chain recombines TRBV5-4 with TRBJ2-2, with 8 bases matching TRBD2. V shed 4 bases and J 6 bases; nucleotides not matched to a gene: 5. This CDR3 has 14 amino acids. Germline V CDR1 and CDR2: SGHNT, YYREEE (reference sequence). The CDR3 DNA sequence: TGTGCCAGCAGCCCCGGACTAGCCGCCGGGGAGCTGTTTTTT. This encodes CASSPGLAAGELFF.

The chain joins TRBV23-1 to TRBJ1-5; 12 bases are shared with TRBD1. TRBV23-1 is an open reading frame whose function is uncertain. With 5 bases clipped from V and 5 bases from J, the junction kept 10 bases outside the gene matches. This CDR3 is built from 17 residues. The CDR3 coding sequence is TGCGCCAGCAGTGGGGACAGGGGGCGAAGGGGGGATCAGCCCCAGCATTTT. Its protein product is CASSGDRGRRGDQPQHF.

V usage is TRBV27 and J usage is TRBJ2-7, with D tentatively TRBD1 (6 bases). The ends were cut back, 8 bases at V and 6 bases at J, with 23 bases in the middle. Germline V gives CDR1 MNHEY, CDR2 SMNVEV (reference sequence). The CDR3 runs to 15 residues. Here the CDR3 DNA reads TGTGCCAGCTCTCCAACAGGGCTCCTCCTCGGCGAGCAGTACTTC. Its translation is CASSPTGLLLGEQYF.

To note about this clone: The sample carries other DNA sequences with the same CDR3. The chain uses TRBV6-1 and TRBJ1-6; a possible D gene is TRBD1 (6 bases). The V gene's germline CDR1 is MNHNS and CDR2 SASEGT. V was trimmed by 2 bases and J by 7 bases, leaving 9 bases between them. The CDR3 is made up of 14 amino acids. CDR3 bases: TGTGCCAGCAGTGAATTCCAGGGGAATTCACCCCTCCACTTT. Protein: CASSEFQGNSPLHF.

The chain uses TRBV19 and TRBJ2-3, with TRBD1 matching over 8 bases. The CDR3 has 16 amino acids. The J segment lost 5 bases and the V segment lost 0 bases, leaving 7 bases of the junction unmatched. The germline gives CDR1 LNHDA, CDR2 SQIVND (reference sequence). The CDR3 bases are TGTGCCAGTAGTATAGATCGGCCAGGGGGCGAAGATACGCAGTATTTT. Its protein product is CASSIDRPGGEDTQYF. The full variable domain, in which reference TRBV19 and TRBJ2-3 provide the parts outside the CDR3, is DGGITQSPKYLFRKEGQNVTLSCEQNLNHDAMYWYRQDPGQGLRLIYYSQIVNDFQKGDIAEGYSVSREKKESFPLTVTSAQKNPTAFYLCASSIDRPGGEDTQYFGPGTRLTVL.